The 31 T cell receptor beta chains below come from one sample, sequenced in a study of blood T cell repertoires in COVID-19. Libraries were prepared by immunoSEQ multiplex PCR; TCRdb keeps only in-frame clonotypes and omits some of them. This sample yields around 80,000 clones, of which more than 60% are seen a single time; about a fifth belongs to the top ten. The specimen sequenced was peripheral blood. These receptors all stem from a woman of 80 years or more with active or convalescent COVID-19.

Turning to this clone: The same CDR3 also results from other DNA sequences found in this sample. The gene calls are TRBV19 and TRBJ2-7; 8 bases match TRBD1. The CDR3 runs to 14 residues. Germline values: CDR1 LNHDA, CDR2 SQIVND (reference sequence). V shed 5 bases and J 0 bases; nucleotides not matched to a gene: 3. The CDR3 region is CASSPGQVSYEQYF. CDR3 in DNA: TGTGCCAGTAGTCCGGGACAGGTCTCCTACGAGCAGTACTTC.

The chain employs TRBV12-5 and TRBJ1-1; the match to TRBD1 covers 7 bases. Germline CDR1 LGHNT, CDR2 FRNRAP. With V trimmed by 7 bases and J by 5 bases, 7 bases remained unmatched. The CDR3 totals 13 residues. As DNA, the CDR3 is TGTGCTAGTGCCTTCAGGGGGAGGACTGAAGCTTTCTTT. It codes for CASAFRGRTEAFF.

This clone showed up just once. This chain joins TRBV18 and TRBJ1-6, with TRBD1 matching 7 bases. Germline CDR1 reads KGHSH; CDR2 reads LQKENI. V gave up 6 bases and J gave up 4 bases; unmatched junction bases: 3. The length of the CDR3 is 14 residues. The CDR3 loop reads CASSRDSYNSPLHF. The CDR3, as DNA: TGTGCCAGCTCGAGGGACAGTTATAATTCACCCCTCCACTTT.

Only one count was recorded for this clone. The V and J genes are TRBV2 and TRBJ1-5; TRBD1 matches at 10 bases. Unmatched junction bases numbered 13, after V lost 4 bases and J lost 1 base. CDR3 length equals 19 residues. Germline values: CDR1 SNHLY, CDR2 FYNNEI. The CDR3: CASSVEGQGVKSSNQPQHF. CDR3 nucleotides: TGTGCCAGCAGTGTGGAAGGACAGGGGGTAAAATCGAGCAATCAGCCCCAGCATTTT.

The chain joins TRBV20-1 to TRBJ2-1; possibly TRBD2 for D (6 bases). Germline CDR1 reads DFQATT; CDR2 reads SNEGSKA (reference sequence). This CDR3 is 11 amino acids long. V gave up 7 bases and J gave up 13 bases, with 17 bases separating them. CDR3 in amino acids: CSGYRDLVQFF. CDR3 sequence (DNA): TGCAGTGGGTACCGGGACTTAGTCCAGTTCTTC.

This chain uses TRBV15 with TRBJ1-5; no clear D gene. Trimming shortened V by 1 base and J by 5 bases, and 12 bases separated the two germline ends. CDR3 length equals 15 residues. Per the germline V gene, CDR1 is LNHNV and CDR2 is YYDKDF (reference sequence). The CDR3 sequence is CATSRGRHIDQPQHF. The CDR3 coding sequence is TGTGCCACCAGCAGAGGACGACACATAGATCAGCCCCAGCATTTT.

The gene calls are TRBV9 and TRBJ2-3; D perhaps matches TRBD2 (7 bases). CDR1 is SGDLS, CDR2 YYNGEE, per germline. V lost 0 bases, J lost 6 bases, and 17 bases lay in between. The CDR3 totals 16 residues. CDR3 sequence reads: CASSVGRGAREDTQYF. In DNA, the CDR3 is TGTGCCAGCAGCGTAGGTCGGGGGGCCCGAGAGGATACGCAGTATTTT.

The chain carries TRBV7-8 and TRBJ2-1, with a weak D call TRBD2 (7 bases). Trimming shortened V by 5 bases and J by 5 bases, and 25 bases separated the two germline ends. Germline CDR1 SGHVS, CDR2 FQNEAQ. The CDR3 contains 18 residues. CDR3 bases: TGTGCCAGCAGCCCCCGTCTCCCCGGGGGGCAAAAGGACAATGAGCAGTTCTTC. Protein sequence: CASSPRLPGGQKDNEQFF.

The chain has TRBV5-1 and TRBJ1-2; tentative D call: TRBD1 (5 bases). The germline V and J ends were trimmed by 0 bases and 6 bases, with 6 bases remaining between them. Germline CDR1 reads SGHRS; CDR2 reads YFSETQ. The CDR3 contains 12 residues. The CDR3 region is CASSLAQDGYTF. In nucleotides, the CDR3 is TGCGCCAGCAGCTTGGCACAGGATGGCTACACCTTC. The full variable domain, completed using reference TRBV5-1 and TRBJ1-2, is KAGVTQTPRYLIKTRGQQVTLSCSPISGHRSVSWYQQTPGQGLQFLFEYFSETQRNKGNFPGRFSGRQFSNSRSEMNVSTLELGDSALYLCASSLAQDGYTFGSGTRLTVV.

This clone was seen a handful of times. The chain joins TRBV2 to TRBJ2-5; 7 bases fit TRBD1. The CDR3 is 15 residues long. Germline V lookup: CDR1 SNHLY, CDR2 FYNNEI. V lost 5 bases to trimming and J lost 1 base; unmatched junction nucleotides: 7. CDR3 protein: CASSPFRDSQETQYF. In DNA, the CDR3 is TGTGCCAGCAGTCCTTTTCGGGACAGCCAAGAGACCCAGTACTTC.

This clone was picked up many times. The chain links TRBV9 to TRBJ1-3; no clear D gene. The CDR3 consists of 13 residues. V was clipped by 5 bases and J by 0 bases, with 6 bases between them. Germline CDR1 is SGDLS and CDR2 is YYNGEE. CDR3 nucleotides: TGTGCCAGCAGTCGTTACTCTGGAAACACCATATATTTT. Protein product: CASSRYSGNTIYF.

CDR3 nucleotides: TGTGCCAGCAGCGTCCCTAGCGGGGATAAATACAATGAGCAGTTCTTC. Protein sequence: CASSVPSGDKYNEQFF. The gene calls are TRBV13 and TRBJ2-1; 9 bases map to TRBD2. Germline-derived CDR1 and CDR2 are PRHDT and FYEKMQ (reference sequence). V lost 5 bases to trimming and J lost 4 bases; unmatched junction nucleotides: 9. The CDR3 spans 16 residues.

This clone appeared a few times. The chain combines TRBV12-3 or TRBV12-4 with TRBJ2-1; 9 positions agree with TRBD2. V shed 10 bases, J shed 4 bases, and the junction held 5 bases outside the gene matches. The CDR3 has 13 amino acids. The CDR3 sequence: CANRTSDYNEQFF. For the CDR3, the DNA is TGTGCCAACCGGACTAGCGATTACAATGAGCAGTTCTTC.

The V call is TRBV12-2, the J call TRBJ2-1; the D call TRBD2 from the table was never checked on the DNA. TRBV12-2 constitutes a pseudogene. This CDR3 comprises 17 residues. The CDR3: CASRLGSRIPFNNEQFF. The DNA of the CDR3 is TGTGCAAGTCGCTTAGGATCGCGGATCCCGTTTAACAATGAGCAGTTCTTC.

The CDR3, as DNA: TGTGCCAGCAGCTCCGCGACAGGGGGCGTAGAAGACTATGGCTACACCTTC. It translates to CASSSATGGVEDYGYTF. The V and J genes are TRBV3-1 (or the pseudogene TRBV3-2) and TRBJ1-2; 10 bases align to TRBD1. Germline trimming cut 5 bases from V and 3 bases from J; bases unmatched to any gene: 12. This CDR3 has 17 amino acids. CDR1 and CDR2 from the germline V gene are LGHDT and YNNKEL (reference sequence).

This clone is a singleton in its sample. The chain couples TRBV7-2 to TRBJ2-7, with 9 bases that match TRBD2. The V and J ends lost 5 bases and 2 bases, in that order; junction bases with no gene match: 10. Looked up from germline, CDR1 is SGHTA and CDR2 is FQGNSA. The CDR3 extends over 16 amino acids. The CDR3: CASSLQVAGAAYEQYF. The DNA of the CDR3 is TGTGCCAGCAGCCTACAGGTAGCGGGGGCCGCCTACGAGCAGTACTTC. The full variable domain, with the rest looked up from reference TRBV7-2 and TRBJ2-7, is GAGVSQSPSNKVTEKGKDVELRCDPISGHTALYWYRQSLGQGLEFLIYFQGNSAPDKSGLPSDRFSAERTGGSVSTLTIQRTQQEDSAVYLCASSLQVAGAAYEQYFGPGTRLTVT.

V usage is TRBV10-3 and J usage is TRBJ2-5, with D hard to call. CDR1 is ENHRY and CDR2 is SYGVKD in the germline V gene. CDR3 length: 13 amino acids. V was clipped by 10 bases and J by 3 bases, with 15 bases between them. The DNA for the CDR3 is TGTGCCACCGCCCCGGTCCCCGAAGAGACCCAGTACTTC. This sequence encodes CATAPVPEETQYF.

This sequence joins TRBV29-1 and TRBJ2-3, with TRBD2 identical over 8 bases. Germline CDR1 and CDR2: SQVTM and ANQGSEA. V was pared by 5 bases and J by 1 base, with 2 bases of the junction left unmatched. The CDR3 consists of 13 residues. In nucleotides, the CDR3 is TGCAGCGTTCTCGGGGGGGGCACAGATACGCAGTATTTT. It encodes CSVLGGGTDTQYF.

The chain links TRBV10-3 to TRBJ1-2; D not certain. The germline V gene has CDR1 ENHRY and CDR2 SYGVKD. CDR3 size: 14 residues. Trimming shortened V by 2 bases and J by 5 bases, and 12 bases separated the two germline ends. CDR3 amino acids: CAISESHLTYGYTF. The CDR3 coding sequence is TGTGCCATCAGTGAGAGTCATTTAACTTATGGCTACACCTTC.

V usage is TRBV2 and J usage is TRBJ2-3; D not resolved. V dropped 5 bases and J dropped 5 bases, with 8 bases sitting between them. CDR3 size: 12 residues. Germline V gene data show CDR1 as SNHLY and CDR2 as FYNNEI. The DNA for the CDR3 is TGTGCCAGCAGTACCGAGGAAGATACGCAGTATTTT. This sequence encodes CASSTEEDTQYF.

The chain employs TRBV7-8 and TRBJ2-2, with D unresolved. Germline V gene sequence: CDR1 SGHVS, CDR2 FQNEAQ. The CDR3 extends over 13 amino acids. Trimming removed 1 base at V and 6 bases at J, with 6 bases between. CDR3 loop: CASSLGVAGELFF. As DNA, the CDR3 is TGTGCCAGCAGCTTAGGAGTCGCCGGGGAGCTGTTTTTT.

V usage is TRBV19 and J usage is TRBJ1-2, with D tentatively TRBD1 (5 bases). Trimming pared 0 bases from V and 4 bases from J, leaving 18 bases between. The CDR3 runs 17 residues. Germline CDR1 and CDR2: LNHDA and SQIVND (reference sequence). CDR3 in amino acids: CASSIEIRGQGVYGYTF. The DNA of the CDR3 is TGTGCCAGTAGTATAGAAATCCGAGGACAAGGGGTCTATGGCTACACCTTC.

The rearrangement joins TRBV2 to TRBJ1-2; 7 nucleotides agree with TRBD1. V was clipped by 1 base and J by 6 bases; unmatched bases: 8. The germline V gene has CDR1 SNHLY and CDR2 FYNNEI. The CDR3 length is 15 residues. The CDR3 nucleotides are TGTGCCAGCAGTGAAGGGGGGCAGGGGGTCGATGGCTACACCTTC. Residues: CASSEGGQGVDGYTF. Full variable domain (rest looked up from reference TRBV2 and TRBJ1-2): EPEVTQTPSHQVTQMGQEVILRCVPISNHLYFYWYRQILGQKVEFLVSFYNNEISEKSEIFDDQFSVERPDGSNFTLKIRSTKLEDSAMYFCASSEGGQGVDGYTFGSGTRLTVV.

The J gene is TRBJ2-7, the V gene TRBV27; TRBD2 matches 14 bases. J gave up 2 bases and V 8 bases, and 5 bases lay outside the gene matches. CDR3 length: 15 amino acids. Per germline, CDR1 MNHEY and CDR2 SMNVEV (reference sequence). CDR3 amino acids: CASRTSGGQPYEQYF. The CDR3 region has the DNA TGTGCCAGCCGGACTAGCGGGGGGCAACCCTACGAGCAGTACTTC.

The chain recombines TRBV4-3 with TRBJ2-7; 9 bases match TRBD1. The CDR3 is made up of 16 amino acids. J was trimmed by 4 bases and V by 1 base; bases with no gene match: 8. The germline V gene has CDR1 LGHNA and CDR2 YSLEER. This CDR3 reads CASSQGSADRGYEQYF. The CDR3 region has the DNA TGCGCCAGCAGCCAAGGGTCCGCTGACAGGGGGTACGAGCAGTACTTC.

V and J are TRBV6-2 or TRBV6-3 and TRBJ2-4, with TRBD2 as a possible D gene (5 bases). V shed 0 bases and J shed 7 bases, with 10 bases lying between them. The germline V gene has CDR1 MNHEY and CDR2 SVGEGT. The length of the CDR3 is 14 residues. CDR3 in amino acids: CASSYSGGWNIQYF. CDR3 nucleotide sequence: TGTGCCAGCAGTTACTCTGGCGGGTGGAACATTCAGTACTTC.

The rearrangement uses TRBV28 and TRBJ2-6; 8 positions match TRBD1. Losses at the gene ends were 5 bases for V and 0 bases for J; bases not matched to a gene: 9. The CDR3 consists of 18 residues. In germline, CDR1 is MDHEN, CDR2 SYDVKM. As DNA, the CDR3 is TGTGCCAGCAGTCAAACCCAGGGGGCTTTCTCTGGGGCCAACGTCCTGACTTTC. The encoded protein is CASSQTQGAFSGANVLTF.

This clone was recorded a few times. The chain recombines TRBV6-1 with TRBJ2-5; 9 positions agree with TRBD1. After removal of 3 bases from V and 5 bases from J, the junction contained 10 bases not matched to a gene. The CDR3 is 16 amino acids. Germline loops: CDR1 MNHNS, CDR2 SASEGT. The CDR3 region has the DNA TGTGCCAGCAGTGAGCGCCGGGACAGGGTGGGCGAGACCCAGTACTTC. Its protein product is CASSERRDRVGETQYF.

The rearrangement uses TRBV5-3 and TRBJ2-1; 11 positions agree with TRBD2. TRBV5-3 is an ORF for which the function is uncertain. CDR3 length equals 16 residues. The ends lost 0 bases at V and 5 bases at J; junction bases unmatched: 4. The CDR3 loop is CARSLGLTSGDNEQFF. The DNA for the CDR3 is TGTGCCAGAAGCTTGGGTTTGACTAGCGGGGACAATGAGCAGTTCTTC.

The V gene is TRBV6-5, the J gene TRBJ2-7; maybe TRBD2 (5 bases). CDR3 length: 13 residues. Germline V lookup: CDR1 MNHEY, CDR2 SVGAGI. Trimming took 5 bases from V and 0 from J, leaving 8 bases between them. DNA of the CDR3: TGTGCCAGCAGTCTAGGGAGCTCCTACGAGCAGTACTTC. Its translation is CASSLGSSYEQYF.

The DNA for the CDR3 is TGTGCCATCAGTGATTTGACTAGCGGGGGATTCACAGATACGCAGTATTTT. The encoded protein is CAISDLTSGGFTDTQYF. This chain links TRBV10-3 with TRBJ2-3; TRBD2 agrees at 12 bases. The germline gives CDR1 ENHRY, CDR2 SYGVKD. The J segment lost 2 bases and the V segment lost 3 bases, leaving 6 bases of the junction unmatched. The CDR3 has 17 amino acids.